The entry below gives a single T cell receptor beta chain sequence along with its context. Its antigen is currently unknown. This specimen belongs to a study of brain T cells in children with intractable seizures. Findings and caveats of the study: Pre- and post-surgery blood differed in depth, so pre-surgery absences may be undersampling.

Profiling relied on immunoSEQ multiplex PCR, and the TCRdb table lists in-frame clones only, not all of them. The sample includes some 20,000 clones, 85% to 95% of them seen just once. J was trimmed by 0 bases and V by 3 bases; bases with no gene match: 2. Germline CDR1 reads SGDLS; CDR2 reads YYNGEE. The CDR3 loop spans 15 amino acids. The TCR comes from a boy between 10 and 17 years old with focal cortical dysplasia and intractable seizures. The rearrangement uses TRBV9 and TRBJ2-1, with TRBD2 identical over 8 bases. The source material was peripheral blood, sampled at surgery. The CDR3 DNA is TGTGCCAGCAGCGCCACTAGCGGCTCCTACAATGAGCAGTTCTTC. This translates into CASSATSGSYNEQFF.